The clone carrying this T cell receptor beta chain was observed at least ten times. Its target is not known. These data are taken from a study of glioma-infiltrating T cells. General study results and limits: Very few CDR3 sequences were shared between tissue and blood.

The iRepertoire nested amplicon-rescue multiplex PCR amplified TCR alpha and beta CDR3s from RNA. Tissue mRNA or PBMC total RNA, roughly 90-450 ng, went into one-step reverse transcription and amplification. TCRdb called the multiplex PCR reads again in MiXCR, with one record for every CDR3 protein. The data show around 120,000 distinct CDR3 sequences, under 25% seen once. The CDR3 has 13 residues. Germline CDR1 SGHTA, CDR2 FQGNSA. Deletions cut 5 bases from V and 7 bases from J, with 12 bases between. Sequencing input: glioma tissue, nonneoplastic brain tissue, or PBMCs (not recorded which). This TCR derives from a human donor with low-grade glioma or glioblastoma, undergoing nonglioma brain surgery, or in good health (not recorded which). This chain uses TRBV7-2 with TRBJ1-5; D gene ambiguous. CDR3 protein: CASSPRGFQPQHF. CDR3 coding DNA: TGTGCCAGCAGCCCCCGCGGGTTCCAGCCCCAGCATTTT.